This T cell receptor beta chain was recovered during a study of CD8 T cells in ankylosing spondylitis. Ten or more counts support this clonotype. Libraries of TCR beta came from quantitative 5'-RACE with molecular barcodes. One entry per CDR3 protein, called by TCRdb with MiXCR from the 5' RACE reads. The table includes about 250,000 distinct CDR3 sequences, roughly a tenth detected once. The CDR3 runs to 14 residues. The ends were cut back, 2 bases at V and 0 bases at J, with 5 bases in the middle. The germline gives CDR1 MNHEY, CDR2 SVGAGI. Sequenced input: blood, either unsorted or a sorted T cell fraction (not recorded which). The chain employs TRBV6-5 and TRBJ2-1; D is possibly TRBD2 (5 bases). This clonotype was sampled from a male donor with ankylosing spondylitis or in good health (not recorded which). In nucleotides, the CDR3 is TGTGCCAGCAGTTACGGGAGCTCCTACAATGAGCAGTTCTTC. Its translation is CASSYGSSYNEQFF.